This T cell receptor (beta chain) comes out of a study of blood T cell repertoires in COVID-19. Generated by immunoSEQ multiplex PCR, the TCRdb table keeps only in-frame clones and is missing some. The sample has 310,000 or so clones; approximately 90% are singletons. This CDR3 has 17 amino acids. CDR1 and CDR2 (germline): KGHSH, LQKENI. Trimming pared 4 bases from V and 7 bases from J, leaving 25 bases between. This clonotype originated in a woman under 30 who had recovered from COVID-19. The chain recombines TRBV18 with TRBJ1-1; possibly TRBD1 for D (5 bases). The sequenced material came from PBMCs or T cells enriched from blood (not recorded which). DNA for the CDR3: TGTGCCAGCTCACTACCACGCGGGGGGTCGATTGGAGGTGAAGCTTTCTTT. Amino acids: CASSLPRGGSIGGEAFF.